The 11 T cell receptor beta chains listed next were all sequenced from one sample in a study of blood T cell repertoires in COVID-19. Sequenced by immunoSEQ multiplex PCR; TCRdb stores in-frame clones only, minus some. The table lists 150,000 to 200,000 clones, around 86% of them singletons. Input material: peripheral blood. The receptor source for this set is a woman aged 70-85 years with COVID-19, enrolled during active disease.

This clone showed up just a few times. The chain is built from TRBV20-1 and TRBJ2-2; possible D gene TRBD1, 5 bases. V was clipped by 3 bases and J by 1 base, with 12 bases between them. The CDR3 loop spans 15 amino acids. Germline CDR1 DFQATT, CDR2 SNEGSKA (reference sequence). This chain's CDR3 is CSASKGFQNTGELFF. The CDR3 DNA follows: TGCAGTGCTAGTAAGGGGTTCCAGAACACCGGGGAGCTGTTTTTT.

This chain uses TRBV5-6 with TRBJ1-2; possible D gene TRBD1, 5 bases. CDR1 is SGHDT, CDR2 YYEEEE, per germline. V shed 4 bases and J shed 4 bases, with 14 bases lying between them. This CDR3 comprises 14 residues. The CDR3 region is CASSDQGMTYGYTF. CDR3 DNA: TGTGCCAGCAGCGACCAGGGTATGACCTATGGCTACACCTTC.

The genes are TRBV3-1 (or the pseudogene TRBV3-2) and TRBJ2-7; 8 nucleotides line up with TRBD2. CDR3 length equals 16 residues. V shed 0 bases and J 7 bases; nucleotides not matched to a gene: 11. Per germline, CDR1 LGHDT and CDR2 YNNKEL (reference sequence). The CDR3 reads CASSQDATSVGGEQYF. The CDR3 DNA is TGTGCCAGCAGCCAAGATGCGACTAGCGTGGGGGGGGAGCAGTACTTC.

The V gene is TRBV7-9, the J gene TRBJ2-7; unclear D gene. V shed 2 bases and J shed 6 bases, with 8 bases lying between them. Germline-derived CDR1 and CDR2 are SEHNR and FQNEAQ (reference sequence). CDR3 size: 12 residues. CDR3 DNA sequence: TGTGCCAGCAGCTTATACCGCGGCGAGCAGTACTTC. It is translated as CASSLYRGEQYF.

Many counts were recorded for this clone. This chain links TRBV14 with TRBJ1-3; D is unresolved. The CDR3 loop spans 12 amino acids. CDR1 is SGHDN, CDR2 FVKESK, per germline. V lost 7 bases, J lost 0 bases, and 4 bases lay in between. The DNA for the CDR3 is TGTGCCAGCACCTTCTCTGGAAACACCATATATTTT. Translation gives CASTFSGNTIYF.

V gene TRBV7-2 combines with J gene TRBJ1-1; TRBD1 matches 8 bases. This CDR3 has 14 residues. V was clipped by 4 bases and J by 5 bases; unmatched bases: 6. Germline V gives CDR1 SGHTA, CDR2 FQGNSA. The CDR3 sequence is CASSSQGVGTEAFF. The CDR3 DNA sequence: TGTGCCAGCAGCTCACAGGGGGTGGGGACTGAAGCTTTCTTT.

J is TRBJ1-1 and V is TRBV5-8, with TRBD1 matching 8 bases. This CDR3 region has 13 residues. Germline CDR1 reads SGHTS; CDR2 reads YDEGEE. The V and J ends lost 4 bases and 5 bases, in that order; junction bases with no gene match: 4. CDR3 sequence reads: CASSLWDRTEAFF. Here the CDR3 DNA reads TGTGCCAGCAGCCTTTGGGACAGGACTGAAGCTTTCTTT.

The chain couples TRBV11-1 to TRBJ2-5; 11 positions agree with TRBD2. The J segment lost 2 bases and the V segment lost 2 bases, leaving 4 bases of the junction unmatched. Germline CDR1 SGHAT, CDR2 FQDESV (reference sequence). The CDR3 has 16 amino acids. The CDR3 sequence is CASSLRGLAVQETQYF. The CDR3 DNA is TGTGCCAGCAGCTTAAGGGGACTAGCGGTTCAAGAGACCCAGTACTTC.

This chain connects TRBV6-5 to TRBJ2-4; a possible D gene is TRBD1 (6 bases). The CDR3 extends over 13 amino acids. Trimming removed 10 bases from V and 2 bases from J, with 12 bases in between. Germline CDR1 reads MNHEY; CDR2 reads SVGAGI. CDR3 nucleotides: TGTGCCACCCTGGACAGAACCAAAAACATTCAGTACTTC. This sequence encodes CATLDRTKNIQYF.

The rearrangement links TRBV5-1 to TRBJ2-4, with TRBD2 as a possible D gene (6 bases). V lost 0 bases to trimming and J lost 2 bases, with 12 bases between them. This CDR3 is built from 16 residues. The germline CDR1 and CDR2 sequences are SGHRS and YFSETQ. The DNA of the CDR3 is TGCGCCAGCAGCTTGGATGCAGGAGGGTCCAAAAACATTCAGTACTTC. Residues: CASSLDAGGSKNIQYF.

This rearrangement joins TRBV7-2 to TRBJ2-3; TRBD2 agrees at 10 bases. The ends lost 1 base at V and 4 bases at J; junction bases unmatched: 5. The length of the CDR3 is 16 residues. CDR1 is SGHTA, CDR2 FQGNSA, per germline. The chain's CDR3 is CASSLGPSGSADTQYF. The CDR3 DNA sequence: TGTGCCAGCAGCTTAGGTCCTAGCGGGAGTGCAGATACGCAGTATTTT.